This T cell receptor beta chain was sequenced in a study of beta chain features in type 1 diabetes. Study-wide context: The patient and healthy donor groups were comparable for age, gender and cell yields.

Expressed TCRB transcripts were sequenced, since all the RNA that had been isolated was reverse transcribed. The repertoire was sequenced with immunoSEQ multiplex PCR; TCRdb's copy has only in-frame clones and lacks some. The repertoire has hundreds of thousands of clones, approximately 15% of them found once; the top ten carry roughly 0.015%. Concerning this clone itself: What it binds is unknown.

General study results and limits: Shorter TCRB CDR3s, moderately but significantly so, marked every one of the four CD4+ subsets in Type 1 diabetes patients. Among type 1 diabetes patients, VDJ junctions had fewer insertions and more deletions.

The length of the CDR3 is 20 residues. In germline, CDR1 is SGHRS, CDR2 YFSETQ. The V gene end was trimmed by 1 base and the J gene end by 1 base; junction bases not matched to a gene: 16. Sequenced sample: naive CD4+ T cells from blood. This sequence originates from a man aged 18 to 30 with type 1 diabetes. The V gene is TRBV5-1, the J gene TRBJ2-7; 11 positions agree with TRBD1. CDR3 bases: TGCGCCAGCAGCTTGACTCCCGGGACAGGGGGAATTTTTGGGTCCTACGAGCAGTACTTC. Residues: CASSLTPGTGGIFGSYEQYF.